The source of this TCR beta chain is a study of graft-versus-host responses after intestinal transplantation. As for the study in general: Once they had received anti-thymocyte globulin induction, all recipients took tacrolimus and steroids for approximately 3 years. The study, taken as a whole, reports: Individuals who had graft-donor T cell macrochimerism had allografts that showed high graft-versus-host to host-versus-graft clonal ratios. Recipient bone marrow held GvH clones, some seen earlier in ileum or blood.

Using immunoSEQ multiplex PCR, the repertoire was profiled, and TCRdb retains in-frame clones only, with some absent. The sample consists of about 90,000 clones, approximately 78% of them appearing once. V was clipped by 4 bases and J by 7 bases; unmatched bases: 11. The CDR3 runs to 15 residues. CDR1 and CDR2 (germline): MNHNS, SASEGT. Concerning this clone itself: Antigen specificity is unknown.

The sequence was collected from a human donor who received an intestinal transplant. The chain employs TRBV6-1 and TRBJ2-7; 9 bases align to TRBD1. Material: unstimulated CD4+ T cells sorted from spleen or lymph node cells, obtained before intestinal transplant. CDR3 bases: TGTGCCAGCAGTGCCACCGGGACAGGGCTTAGGGAGCAGTACTTC. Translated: CASSATGTGLREQYF.